The 27 T cell receptor beta chains given below trace back to one sample, sequenced in a study of T-cell memory formation after mild COVID-19. Using its own MiXCR run on the 5' RACE reads, TCRdb lists one record per CDR3 protein. The sample includes 25,000 to 35,000 distinct CDR3 sequences, roughly 12% of them seen just once. Sequencing used PBMCs or a T cell subset sorted from them (not recorded which). These receptors were obtained from an adult woman who had mild COVID-19 (a few samples of this study predate the infection). Cell type and time point are not known.

Ten or more counts support this clonotype. This CDR3 reads CASSYGTYGYTF. As DNA, the CDR3 is TGTGCCAGCAGTTACGGGACCTATGGCTACACCTTC. The rearrangement joins TRBV12-3 or TRBV12-4 to TRBJ1-2, with D possibly matching TRBD1 (5 bases). CDR3 size: 12 residues. Trimming shortened V by 4 bases and J by 4 bases, and 7 bases separated the two germline ends.

Many counts were recorded for this clonotype. The chain is built from TRBV4-1 and TRBJ1-3; no reliable D call. Germline V gene sequence: CDR1 MGHRA, CDR2 YSYEKL. V dropped 4 bases and J dropped 0 bases, with 10 bases sitting between them. The CDR3 loop spans 15 amino acids. In DNA, the CDR3 is TGCGCCAGCAGCCTTGACGGAAACTCTGGAAACACCATATATTTT. Translated, it gives CASSLDGNSGNTIYF.

This clonotype has ten or more counts. This chain joins TRBV9 and TRBJ1-4; a weak D match, TRBD1 (5 bases). CDR1 SGDLS and CDR2 YYNGEE come from the germline V gene. This CDR3 is built from 18 residues. The V and J ends lost 3 bases and 0 bases respectively, with 18 bases between them. The CDR3 is CASSAPQGGIATNEKLFF. The CDR3 nucleotides read TGTGCCAGCAGCGCGCCGCAGGGAGGGATTGCAACTAATGAAAAACTGTTTTTT.

Relative to its sample, this clonotype is medium-sized. The chain joins TRBV4-3 to TRBJ2-4; 9 bases agree with TRBD2. With V trimmed by 1 base and J by 7 bases, 14 bases remained unmatched. The CDR3 has 18 residues. The germline V gene has CDR1 LGHNA and CDR2 YSLEER. The CDR3 DNA reads as TGCGCCAGCAGCCAAGCTTCATCTTTGGCGGGAGGGGGGAACATTCAGTACTTC. Translating gives CASSQASSLAGGGNIQYF.

This clonotype was found many times. The rearrangement joins TRBV29-1 to TRBJ2-5; possibly TRBD1 for D (6 bases). V was shortened by 4 bases and J by 4 bases, with 10 bases between the two germline ends. Per germline, CDR1 SQVTM and CDR2 ANQGSEA. The CDR3 runs 12 residues. CDR3 sequence reads: CSVGTVGETQYF. The CDR3 DNA follows: TGCAGCGTTGGGACAGTGGGAGAGACCCAGTACTTC.

This clonotype was counted at least ten times. The chain has TRBV10-2 and TRBJ2-4, with a tentative D call TRBD1 (6 bases). The ends were cut back, 8 bases at V and 2 bases at J, with 13 bases in the middle. The CDR3 has 14 residues. Germline CDR1 is WSHSY and CDR2 is SAAADI. In DNA, the CDR3 is TGCGCCAGCGGCCCCCAGGGGACCAAAAACATTCAGTACTTC. Residues: CASGPQGTKNIQYF.

The chain employs TRBV7-2 and TRBJ2-5; D unresolved. V was cut by 8 bases and J by 4 bases, with 11 bases left in between. CDR1 is SGHTA and CDR2 is FQGNSA in the germline V gene. This CDR3 region has 12 residues. Written as DNA, the CDR3 is TGTGCCAGCCGTTCCGTCGGAGAGACCCAGTACTTC. The encoded protein is CASRSVGETQYF.

This clonotype came up many times. The chain joins TRBV6-1 to TRBJ2-4; D might be TRBD1 (5 bases). V was trimmed by 1 base and J by 4 bases, leaving 8 bases between them. The germline gives CDR1 MNHNS, CDR2 SASEGT. This CDR3 contains 14 residues. The CDR3 region is CASSEGGPKNIQYF. For the CDR3, the DNA is TGTGCCAGCAGTGAAGGGGGCCCTAAAAACATTCAGTACTTC.

The sample holds many counts of this clonotype. The rearrangement uses TRBV19 and TRBJ2-3, with no clear D. Germline CDR1 reads LNHDA; CDR2 reads SQIVND (reference sequence). This CDR3 has 15 residues. Trimming left V 0 bases short and J 2 bases short, with 9 bases between. CDR3 DNA: TGTGCCAGTAGTATAGATCCCCGGGCCACAGATACGCAGTATTTT. Residues: CASSIDPRATDTQYF.

In this sample, this clonotype turned up many times. V is TRBV4-2 and J is TRBJ1-1; 7 bases align to TRBD1. This CDR3 region has 17 residues. Germline assignment: CDR1 LGHNA and CDR2 YNFKEQ. After removal of 1 base from V and 0 bases from J, the junction contained 8 bases not matched to a gene. CDR3 in DNA: TGTGCCAGCAGCCAAGTTACAGGGGCTGGAGTGAACACTGAAGCTTTCTTT. It specifies CASSQVTGAGVNTEAFF.

This clonotype occurred many times. This chain joins TRBV7-6 and TRBJ2-1; 9 bases match TRBD2. Germline V gene lookup returns CDR1 SGHVS and CDR2 FNYEAQ. This CDR3 region has 15 residues. Trimming took 1 base from V and 5 from J; bases not matched to a gene: 3. CDR3 residues: CASSLGGRADNEQFF. The CDR3 DNA is TGTGCCAGCAGCTTAGGCGGGAGGGCCGACAATGAGCAGTTCTTC.

This clonotype appeared once. The chain has TRBV11-2 and TRBJ1-1, with unresolved D. Germline CDR1 is SGHAT and CDR2 is FQNNGV. The CDR3 covers 15 residues. Deletions cut 1 base from V and 0 bases from J, with 9 bases between. Written as DNA, the CDR3 is TGTGCCAGCAGCTTAGCCCCCGACCTGAACACTGAAGCTTTCTTT. Protein product: CASSLAPDLNTEAFF.

This clonotype is judged medium-sized. The CDR3, as DNA: TGTGCCAGCAGGACCAGGGCGGGCTCGGGCAATGAGCAGTTCTTC. Amino acids: CASRTRAGSGNEQFF. The chain carries TRBV12-3 or TRBV12-4 and TRBJ2-1; the D gene could be TRBD1 or TRBD2 (5 bases each). The CDR3 is 15 residues long. Trimming took off 6 bases at V and 6 bases at J, with 18 bases between the two ends.

This clonotype is labeled as medium-sized. The chain carries TRBV25-1 and TRBJ2-1, with a possible D match to TRBD2 (5 bases). The CDR3 totals 18 residues. The V end lost 1 base, the J end lost 0 bases, and 16 bases lay between the germline ends. Germline assignment: CDR1 MGHDK and CDR2 SYGVNS. The CDR3 is CASSESSRRPSSYNEQFF. The CDR3 nucleotides are TGTGCCAGCAGTGAATCTTCACGGAGGCCCAGCTCCTACAATGAGCAGTTCTTC. Based on the CDR3 plus reference TRBV25-1 and TRBJ2-1, the full variable domain is EADIYQTPRYLVIGTGKKITLECSQTMGHDKMYWYQQDPGMELHLIHYSYGVNSTEKGDLSSESTVSRIRTEHFPLTLESARPSHTSQYLCASSESSRRPSSYNEQFFGPGTRLTVL.

Sample share makes this clonotype medium-sized. The J gene is TRBJ2-7, the V gene TRBV4-3; 12 bases fit TRBD2. V dropped 0 bases and J dropped 3; count of bases not matched to a gene: 3. The CDR3 runs to 16 residues. Germline CDR1 LGHNA, CDR2 YSLEER. This CDR3 is CASSQDRLAGVYEQYF. Written as DNA, the CDR3 is TGCGCCAGCAGCCAAGATCGACTAGCGGGAGTCTACGAGCAGTACTTC.

There are many counts of this clonotype. V gene TRBV2 combines with J gene TRBJ2-7; D ambiguous. The V gene lost 7 bases and the J gene lost 3 bases, with 25 bases spanning the gap. CDR1 is SNHLY, CDR2 FYNNEI, per germline. The CDR3 length is 17 residues. CDR3 nucleotide sequence: TGTGCCAGCAAAATAGGACGCGGCAGAACTAAAGACTACGAGCAGTACTTC. It encodes CASKIGRGRTKDYEQYF.

This clonotype was counted at least ten times. CDR3 sequence: CASSLASTGIYTGELFF. The CDR3 DNA follows: TGCGCCAGCAGCTTGGCCTCTACAGGGATTTACACCGGGGAGCTGTTTTTT. The chain combines TRBV5-1 with TRBJ2-2; the D gene is possibly TRBD1 (6 bases). Germline values: CDR1 SGHRS, CDR2 YFSETQ. V was cut by 0 bases and J by 3 bases, with 15 bases left in between. The CDR3 has 17 residues.

The sample holds many counts of this clonotype. The V gene is TRBV4-1, the J gene TRBJ2-1, with 11 bases lining up with TRBD2. V trimming: 3 bases; J trimming: 11 bases; junction bases outside the gene matches: 3. Germline-derived CDR1 and CDR2 are MGHRA and YSYEKL. The CDR3 runs to 13 residues. CDR3 sequence: CASSQRLAGQQFF. The CDR3 bases are TGCGCCAGCAGCCAGCGACTAGCGGGACAGCAGTTCTTC.

This clonotype occurred many times. The chain is built from TRBV28 and TRBJ2-1, with TRBD2 matching over 9 bases. The germline V gene has CDR1 MDHEN and CDR2 SYDVKM. The trim removed 6 bases at V and 8 bases at J, leaving 11 bases unmatched. This CDR3 is 15 amino acids long. CDR3 sequence reads: CASSPPSGGTYEQFF. The CDR3 DNA reads as TGTGCCAGCAGCCCCCCCAGCGGGGGGACCTATGAGCAGTTCTTC.

The chain has TRBV5-1 and TRBJ2-5; 13 bases map to TRBD2. The V gene end was trimmed by 4 bases and the J gene end by 1 base; junction bases not matched to a gene: 4. The CDR3 is made up of 16 amino acids. Germline V gene sequence: CDR1 SGHRS, CDR2 YFSETQ. CDR3 nucleotide sequence: TGCGCCAGCAGCGTGACTAGCGGGGGGCCCCAAGAGACCCAGTACTTC. Translated, it gives CASSVTSGGPQETQYF.

This clonotype occurred many times. The chain links TRBV18 to TRBJ2-3; D could derive from TRBD1 or TRBD2 (5 bases each). The CDR3 consists of 14 residues. CDR1 is KGHSH and CDR2 is LQKENI in the germline V gene. V lost 3 bases and J lost 0, with 7 bases in between. The CDR3: CASSPWGSTDTQYF. CDR3 DNA: TGTGCCAGCTCACCTTGGGGGAGCACAGATACGCAGTATTTT.

This clonotype was picked up many times. The V call is TRBV5-4, the J call TRBJ1-3; D remains unclear. Germline V lookup: CDR1 SGHNT, CDR2 YYREEE (reference sequence). V lost 4 bases, J lost 4 bases, and 9 bases lay in between. The CDR3 runs to 13 residues. CDR3 sequence: CASSRLTGNTIYF. The CDR3 DNA reads TGTGCCAGCAGCCGCCTTACAGGAAACACCATATATTTT.

This clonotype showed up many times. V and J are TRBV2 and TRBJ2-1, with 9 bases identical to TRBD1. The germline V gene has CDR1 SNHLY and CDR2 FYNNEI. V was clipped by 5 bases and J by 7 bases; unmatched bases: 3. The CDR3 contains 13 residues. The CDR3 nucleotides read TGTGCCAGCAGTTTGGACAGGGGTAATGAGCAGTTCTTC. Its protein product is CASSLDRGNEQFF.

This clonotype has ten or more counts. The rearrangement uses TRBV4-2 and TRBJ1-5, with unresolved D. CDR3 size: 15 residues. Trimming took off 4 bases at V and 3 bases at J, with 13 bases between the two ends. Germline assignment: CDR1 LGHNA and CDR2 YNFKEQ. In nucleotides, the CDR3 is TGTGCCAGCAGCCTCAACTGGGCTCTCAATCAGCCCCAGCATTTT. This encodes CASSLNWALNQPQHF.

The chain has TRBV12-3 or TRBV12-4 and TRBJ2-2; TRBD1 matches 7 bases. CDR3 length: 14 residues. Losses at the gene ends were 6 bases for V and 3 bases for J; bases not matched to a gene: 4. The CDR3 bases are TGTGCCAGCAGAACAGGGGTGGACACCGGGGAGCTGTTTTTT. This codes for CASRTGVDTGELFF.

This CDR3 is CASSQEGGTDTQYF. The CDR3 DNA reads as TGTGCCAGCAGCCAAGAAGGGGGGACAGATACGCAGTATTTT. The chain recombines TRBV4-2 with TRBJ2-3; D could derive from TRBD1 or TRBD2 (6 bases each). Trimming removed 0 bases from V and 3 bases from J, with 7 bases in between. The V gene's germline CDR1 is LGHNA and CDR2 YNFKEQ. The CDR3 is 14 residues long.

This clonotype was seen many times. The chain joins TRBV5-1 to TRBJ1-1; the D is unclear. This CDR3 is 13 amino acids long. Trimming cost V 1 base and J 3 bases, with 7 bases left between them. The germline V gene has CDR1 SGHRS and CDR2 YFSETQ. Written as DNA, the CDR3 is TGCGCCAGCAGCTTGATGAGGGACACTGAAGCTTTCTTT. Translation: CASSLMRDTEAFF.